The 6 T cell receptor beta chains below were found in one sample sequenced in a study of blood T cell repertoires in COVID-19. Using immunoSEQ multiplex PCR, the repertoire was profiled, and TCRdb retains in-frame clones only, with some absent. The profile shows around 380,000 clones, about 90% of them singletons. Input material: PBMCs or T cells enriched from blood (not recorded which). These TCRs come from a man aged 25-45 years who had recovered from COVID-19.

The V call is TRBV7-9, the J call TRBJ1-4; weak D call: TRBD1 (6 bases). V was clipped by 5 bases and J by 0 bases, with 10 bases between them. The CDR3 has 15 amino acids. Germline CDR1 reads SEHNR; CDR2 reads FQNEAQ (reference sequence). The CDR3: CASSPKGATNEKLFF. In DNA form, the CDR3 reads TGTGCCAGCAGCCCAAAGGGGGCAACTAATGAAAAACTGTTTTTT.

This sequence joins TRBV6-2 or TRBV6-3 and TRBJ1-2; 9 bases align to TRBD1. J gave up 7 bases and V 2 bases, and 2 bases lay outside the gene matches. The CDR3 spans 13 residues. The germline CDR1 and CDR2 sequences are MNHEY and SVGEGT. The CDR3 DNA sequence: TGTGCCAGCAGTTACGAGGACAGGGGTGGCTACACCTTC. It yields the protein CASSYEDRGGYTF.

This chain's CDR3 is CASSFSASPIYEQYF. As DNA, the CDR3 is TGTGCCAGCAGCTTTAGCGCAAGTCCCATCTACGAGCAGTACTTC. This rearrangement joins TRBV7-2 to TRBJ2-7, with a tentative D call TRBD2 (5 bases). Germline V CDR1 and CDR2: SGHTA, FQGNSA. Trimming stripped 3 bases from V and 3 bases from J, with 15 bases between. The CDR3 is made up of 15 amino acids.

J is TRBJ2-7 and V is TRBV7-9; TRBD1 agrees at 7 bases. The CDR3 has 14 amino acids. The ends lost 5 bases at V and 3 bases at J; junction bases unmatched: 7. CDR1 and CDR2 from the germline V gene are SEHNR and FQNEAQ (reference sequence). CDR3 in amino acids: CASSRDRVYYEQYF. CDR3 nucleotide sequence: TGTGCCAGCAGCCGAGACAGGGTGTACTACGAGCAGTACTTC.

V is TRBV7-3 and J is TRBJ1-1; 9 bases align to TRBD1. The CDR3 contains 13 residues. V was clipped by 5 bases and J by 8 bases; unmatched bases: 6. CDR1 is SGHTA and CDR2 is FQGTGA in the germline V gene. The CDR3 DNA reads as TGTGCCAGCAGCAAGGGACAGGGCCTAGAAGCTTTCTTT. It translates to CASSKGQGLEAFF.

The V gene is TRBV19, the J gene TRBJ1-5, with 7 bases lining up with TRBD1. V lost 5 bases to trimming and J lost 6 bases; unmatched junction nucleotides: 10. This CDR3 has 15 amino acids. Germline V gene lookup returns CDR1 LNHDA and CDR2 SQIVND (reference sequence). The CDR3 sequence: CASSPQTGMSQPQHF. In DNA form, the CDR3 reads TGTGCCAGTAGTCCCCAGACAGGGATGAGTCAGCCCCAGCATTTT.